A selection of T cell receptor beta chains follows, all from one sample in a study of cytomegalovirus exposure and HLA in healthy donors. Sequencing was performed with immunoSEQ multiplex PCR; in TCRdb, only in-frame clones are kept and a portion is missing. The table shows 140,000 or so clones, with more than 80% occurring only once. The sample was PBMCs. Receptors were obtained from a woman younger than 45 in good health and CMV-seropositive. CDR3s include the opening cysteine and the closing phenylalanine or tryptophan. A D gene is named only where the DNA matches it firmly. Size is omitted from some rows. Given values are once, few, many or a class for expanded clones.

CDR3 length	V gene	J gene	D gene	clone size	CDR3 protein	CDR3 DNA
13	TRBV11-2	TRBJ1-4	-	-	CASSRGINEKLFF	TGTGCCAGCAGCCGGGGGATTAATGAAAAACTGTTTTTT
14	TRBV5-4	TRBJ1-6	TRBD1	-	CASSSGQGTLALHF	TGTGCCAGCAGCTCCGGACAGGGGACGTTGGCCCTCCACTTT
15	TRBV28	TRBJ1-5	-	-	CASRGGRFSNQPQHF	TGTGCCAGCAGGGGGGGACGCTTTAGCAATCAGCCCCAGCATTTT
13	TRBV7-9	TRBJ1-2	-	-	CASSLGRDFGYTF	TGTGCCAGCAGCTTAGGCAGGGACTTTGGCTACACCTTC
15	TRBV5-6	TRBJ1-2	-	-	CASSPRGRRFDGYTF	TGTGCCAGCAGCCCTAGGGGGAGACGATTCGATGGCTACACCTTC
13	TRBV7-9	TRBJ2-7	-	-	CASSPGALYEQYF	TGTGCCAGCAGCCCAGGGGCCCTCTACGAGCAGTACTTC
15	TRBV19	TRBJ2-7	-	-	CASSAVHASSYEQYF	TGTGCCAGTAGTGCAGTTCACGCAAGCTCCTACGAGCAGTACTTC
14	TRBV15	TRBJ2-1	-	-	CATSRVRITGEQFF	TGTGCCACCAGCAGAGTCCGTATTACGGGGGAGCAGTTCTTC
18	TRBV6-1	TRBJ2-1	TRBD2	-	CASSERMGLAVVYNEQFF	TGTGCCAGCAGTGAAAGGATGGGGCTAGCGGTAGTATACAATGAGCAGTTCTTC
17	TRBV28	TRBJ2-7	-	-	CASRPNGWTPLIYEQYF	TGTGCCAGCCGGCCGAATGGGTGGACTCCCCTAATCTACGAGCAGTACTTC
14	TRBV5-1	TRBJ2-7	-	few	CASSITDSIYEQYF	TGCGCCAGCAGCATCACGGACAGCATCTACGAGCAGTACTTC
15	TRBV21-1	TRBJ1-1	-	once	CASSKVCGGDTEAFF	TGTGCCAGCAGCAAAGTTTGCGGAGGAGATACTGAAGCTTTCTTT
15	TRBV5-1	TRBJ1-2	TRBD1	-	CASSYGTGVDYGYTF	TGCGCCAGCAGCTACGGGACAGGGGTGGACTATGGCTACACCTTC
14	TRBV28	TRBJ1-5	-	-	CASSSAGSSQPQHF	TGTGCCAGCAGTTCCGCAGGGTCTAGTCAGCCCCAGCATTTT